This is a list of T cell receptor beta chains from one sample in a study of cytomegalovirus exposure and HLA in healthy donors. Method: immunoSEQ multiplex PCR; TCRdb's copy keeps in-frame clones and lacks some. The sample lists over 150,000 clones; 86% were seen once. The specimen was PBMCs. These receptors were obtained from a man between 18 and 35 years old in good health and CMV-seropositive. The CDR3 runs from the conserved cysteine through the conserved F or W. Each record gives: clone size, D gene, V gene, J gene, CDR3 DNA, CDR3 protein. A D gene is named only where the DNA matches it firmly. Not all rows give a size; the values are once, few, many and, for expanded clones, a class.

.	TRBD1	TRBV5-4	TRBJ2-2	TGTGCCAGCAGCCGACAGGGGAACACCGGGGAGCTGTTTTTT	CASSRQGNTGELFF
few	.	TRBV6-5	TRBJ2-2	TGTGCCAGCAGAGAACGGGGGAACACCGGGGAGCTGTTTTTT	CASRERGNTGELFF
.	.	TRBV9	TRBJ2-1	TGTGCCAGCAGCGTAGTGGGGCGGGGGCAGGAAAATGAGCAGTTCTTC	CASSVVGRGQENEQFF
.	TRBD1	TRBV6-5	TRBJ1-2	TGTGCCAGCAGCCCCGACAGGGATAACTATGGCTACACCTTC	CASSPDRDNYGYTF
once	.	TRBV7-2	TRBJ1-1	TGTGCCAGCAGCTTAGCAGCAGGGGTCGCTGAAGCTTTCTTT	CASSLAAGVAEAFF
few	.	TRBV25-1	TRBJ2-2	TGTGCCAGCAGTGATCCAGGGACCGGGGAGCTGTTTTTT	CASSDPGTGELFF
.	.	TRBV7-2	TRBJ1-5	TGTGCCAGCAGTAACTGGGCAGGTAGCAATCAGCCCCAGCATTTT	CASSNWAGSNQPQHF
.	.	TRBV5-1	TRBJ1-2	TGCGCCAGCAGCTCCCGCGGTGTAGGGGACTTCTATGGCTACACCTTC	CASSSRGVGDFYGYTF
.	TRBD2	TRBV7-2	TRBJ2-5	TGTGCCAGCAGCCCGATACTTCGGACTAGCAAGGGGGAGACCCAGTACTTC	CASSPILRTSKGETQYF
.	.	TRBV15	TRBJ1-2	TGTGCCACCAGCAGAGAAGGGAGGGAGGATGGCTACACCTTC	CATSREGREDGYTF
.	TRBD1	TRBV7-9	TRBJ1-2	TGTGCCAGCAGCAAAACTCTACTCGGACAGGGTGTTGGCTACACCTTC	CASSKTLLGQGVGYTF
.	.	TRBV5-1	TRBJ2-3	TGCGCCAGCAGCCAAGGGAGACGTCCTAACACAGATACGCAGTATTTT	CASSQGRRPNTDTQYF
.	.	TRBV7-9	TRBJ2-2	TGTGCCAGCAGCTTAGCTGTGACTATGGGCACCGGGGAGCTGTTTTTT	CASSLAVTMGTGELFF
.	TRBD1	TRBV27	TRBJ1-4	TGTGCCAGCGCAATCCTCGGGACAGGGTCTGAAAAACTGTTTTTT	CASAILGTGSEKLFF
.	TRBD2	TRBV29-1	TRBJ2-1	TGCAGCGTTGACGGGGGACTAGCGAGCAATGAGCAGTTCTTC	CSVDGGLASNEQFF
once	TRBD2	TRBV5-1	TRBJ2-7	TGCGCCAGCAAGGGACTAGCGGGCAGCTCCTACGAGCAGTACTTC	CASKGLAGSSYEQYF
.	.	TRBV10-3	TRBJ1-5	TGTGCCAGCAGTCCCACAGGGAATAGCAATCAGCCCCAGCATTTT	CASSPTGNSNQPQHF
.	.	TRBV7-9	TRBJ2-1	TGTGCCAGCAGCTTTGGCGGGGCCCTGAACAATGAGCAGTTCTTC	CASSFGGALNNEQFF
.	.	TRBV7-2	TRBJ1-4	TGTGCCAGCAGCTTAGAACATCGTCACCTGGCTAATGAAAAACTGTTTTTT	CASSLEHRHLANEKLFF
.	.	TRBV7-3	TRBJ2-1	TGTGCCAGCAGCCCGACATGGGTGAACTACAATGAGCAGTTCTTC	CASSPTWVNYNEQFF
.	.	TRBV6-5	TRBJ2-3	TGTGCCAGCCAACAAAGGGGGTCTAGCACAGATACGCAGTATTTT	CASQQRGSSTDTQYF
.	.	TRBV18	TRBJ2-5	TGTGCCAGCTCGCCCATTTCCCGACAGAAAGAGACCCAGTACTTC	CASSPISRQKETQYF
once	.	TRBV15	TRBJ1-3	TGTGCCACCAGCAGAGTCCAGGCTGGAAACACCATATATTTT	CATSRVQAGNTIYF
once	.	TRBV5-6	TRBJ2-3	TGTGCCAGCAGCCGGTGGACTGGGTATTCAGATACGCAGTATTTT	CASSRWTGYSDTQYF
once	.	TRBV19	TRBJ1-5	TGTGCCAGTAGCCGAGGAACAGGGCCAACTAGCAATCAGCCCCAGCATTTT	CASSRGTGPTSNQPQHF
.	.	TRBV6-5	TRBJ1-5	TGTGCCAGCAGTTACGGGGCTAGCAATCAGCCCCAGCATTTT	CASSYGASNQPQHF
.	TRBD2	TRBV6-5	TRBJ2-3	TGTGCCAGCAGTTATGAGCGGGGGGCCACAGATACGCAGTATTTT	CASSYERGATDTQYF
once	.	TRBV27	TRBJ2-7	TGTGCCAGCAGTAACACAGGGTATGGCTCCTACGAGCAGTACTTC	CASSNTGYGSYEQYF
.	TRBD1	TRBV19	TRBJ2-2	TGTGCCAGTAGTATAGTAGCAGGGGGCGGCGGGGAGCTGTTTTTT	CASSIVAGGGGELFF
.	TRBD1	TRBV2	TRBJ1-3	TGTGCCAGCAGCACCACAGGGGTTGGAAACACCATATATTTT	CASSTTGVGNTIYF
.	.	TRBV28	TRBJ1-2	TGTGCCAGCAGTCGGGGGACGGTATATTCCTATGGCTACACCTTC	CASSRGTVYSYGYTF
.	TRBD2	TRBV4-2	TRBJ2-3	TGTGCCAGCAGCCAAGAGCCTAGCGGGAGTGTCACAGATACGCAGTATTTT	CASSQEPSGSVTDTQYF
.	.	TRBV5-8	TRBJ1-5	TGTGCCAGCAGCTTAAGAGGAATAAGCAATCAGCCCCAGCATTTT	CASSLRGISNQPQHF
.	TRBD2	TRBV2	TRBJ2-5	TGTGCCAGCAGCCCTAACGGGGGGCAAGAGACCCAGTACTTC	CASSPNGGQETQYF
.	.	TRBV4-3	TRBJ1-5	TGCGCCACCAGCTACAGGGTGAATAGCAATCAGCCCCAGCATTTT	CATSYRVNSNQPQHF
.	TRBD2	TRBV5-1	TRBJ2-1	TGCGCCAGCAGCTTGTATCGCCTAGCGGGAGGCAATGAGCAGTTCTTC	CASSLYRLAGGNEQFF
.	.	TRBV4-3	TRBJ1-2	TGCGCCAGCAGCCCCCTCATCCAGGGGAACTATGGCTACACCTTC	CASSPLIQGNYGYTF
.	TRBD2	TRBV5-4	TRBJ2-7	TGTGCCAGCAGCCCCGGGGGGGCCAGCTCCTACGAGCAGTACTTC	CASSPGGASSYEQYF